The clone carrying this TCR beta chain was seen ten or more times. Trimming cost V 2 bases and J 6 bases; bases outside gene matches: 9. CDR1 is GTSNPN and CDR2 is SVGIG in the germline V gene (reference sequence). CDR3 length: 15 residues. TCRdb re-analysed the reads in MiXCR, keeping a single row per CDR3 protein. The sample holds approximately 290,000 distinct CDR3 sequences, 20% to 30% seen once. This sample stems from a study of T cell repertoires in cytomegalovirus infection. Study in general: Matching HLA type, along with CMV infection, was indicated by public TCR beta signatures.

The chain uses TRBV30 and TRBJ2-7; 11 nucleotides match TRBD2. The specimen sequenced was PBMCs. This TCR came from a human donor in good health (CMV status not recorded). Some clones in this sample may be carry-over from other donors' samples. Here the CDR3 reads CAWSSTSGGSGEQYF. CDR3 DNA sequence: TGTGCCTGGAGTTCAACTAGCGGGGGATCGGGCGAGCAGTACTTC.